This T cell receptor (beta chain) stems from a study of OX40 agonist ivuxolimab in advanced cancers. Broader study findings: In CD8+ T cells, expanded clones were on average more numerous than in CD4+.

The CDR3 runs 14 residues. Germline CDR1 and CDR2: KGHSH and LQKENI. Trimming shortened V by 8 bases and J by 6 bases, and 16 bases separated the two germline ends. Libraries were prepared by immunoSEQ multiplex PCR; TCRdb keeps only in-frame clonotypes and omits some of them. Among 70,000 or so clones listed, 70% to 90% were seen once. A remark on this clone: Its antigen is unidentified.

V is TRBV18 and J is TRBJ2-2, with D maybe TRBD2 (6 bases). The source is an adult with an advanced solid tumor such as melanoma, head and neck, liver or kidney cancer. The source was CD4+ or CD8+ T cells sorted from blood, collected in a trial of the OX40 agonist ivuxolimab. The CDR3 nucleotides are TGTGCCAGCCGCGACCCGGGAGTCCCCGGGGAGCTGTTTTTT. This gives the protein CASRDPGVPGELFF.